The next 4 T cell receptor beta chains were all read from a single sample in a study of blood T cell repertoires in COVID-19. The repertoire was sequenced with immunoSEQ multiplex PCR; TCRdb's copy has only in-frame clones and lacks some. The profile covers 150,000 to 200,000 clones, with over 75% appearing a single time and roughly 9.8% taken by the ten largest. Input material: peripheral blood. These receptors originate from a human donor with active or convalescent COVID-19. The donor label of this sample is uncertain.

The rearrangement uses TRBV20-1 and TRBJ2-5; D gene uncertain. With 5 bases removed from V and 5 bases from J, the gap between germline ends came to 6 bases. The CDR3 has 10 residues. Germline CDR1 reads DFQATT; CDR2 reads SNEGSKA (reference sequence). The CDR3 DNA sequence: TGCAGTGCTGTACTGGAGACCCAGTACTTC. Its translation is CSAVLETQYF.

The J gene is TRBJ2-7, the V gene TRBV19, with a possible D match to TRBD2 (6 bases). Trimming took 2 bases from V and 3 from J, leaving 23 bases between them. Germline values: CDR1 LNHDA, CDR2 SQIVND (reference sequence). This CDR3 contains 18 residues. The CDR3 DNA is TGTGCCAGTAGTATAACTCAAAAGGGTGGAGGGTCCTTCTACGAGCAGTACTTC. It translates to CASSITQKGGGSFYEQYF. Filled out from reference TRBV19 and TRBJ2-7, the complete variable domain reads DGGITQSPKYLFRKEGQNVTLSCEQNLNHDAMYWYRQDPGQGLRLIYYSQIVNDFQKGDIAEGYSVSREKKESFPLTVTSAQKNPTAFYLCASSITQKGGGSFYEQYFGPGTRLTVT.

This clone was seen a few times. The chain recombines TRBV3-1 (or the pseudogene TRBV3-2) with TRBJ1-2; no definite D call. Trimming took off 1 base at V and 5 bases at J, with 5 bases between the two ends. Germline V CDR1 and CDR2: LGHDT, YNNKEL (reference sequence). This CDR3 is built from 12 residues. The CDR3 sequence: CASSQAVYGYTF. The CDR3 coding sequence is TGTGCCAGCAGCCAAGCGGTTTATGGCTACACCTTC.

The chain links TRBV9 to TRBJ2-3, with TRBD2 identical over 7 bases. Trimming cost V 1 base and J 1 base; bases outside gene matches: 0. The CDR3 is 14 residues long. Germline V gene sequence: CDR1 SGDLS, CDR2 YYNGEE. CDR3 coding DNA: TGTGCCAGCAGCGTACTAGCGGGCACAGATACGCAGTATTTT. Residues: CASSVLAGTDTQYF.